The clone carrying this TCR beta chain occurred a few times. The target antigen is unknown. These data come from a study of blood T cells in healthy people across ages. Findings and caveats of the study: CMV infection status of these donors was not known.

A second PCR of roughly 7 to 11 cycles used a sample-barcoded 5' primer and a J-beta primer mix. From the 5' RACE reads, TCRdb called clonotypes with MiXCR, one entry per CDR3 protein. Among 800,000 or so distinct CDR3 sequences listed, 20% to 30% were seen once. These same data were also listed under a study on T cells of mothers and their children. According to that study: No clone of persistent microchimeric T cells was detected.

Sequenced input: blood. This clonotype was sampled from a boy under 18 in good health.

CDR3 bases: TGTGCCAGCAGTTTAGGGGGACAGGGGGTGGACTTGAATCAGCCCCAGCATTTT. Amino acids: CASSLGGQGVDLNQPQHF. V and J are TRBV12-3 or TRBV12-4 and TRBJ1-5; 11 bases are a match to TRBD1. CDR3 length: 18 amino acids. Trimming cost V 1 base and J 4 bases; bases outside gene matches: 9.